One and the same sample provided the 27 T cell receptor beta chains below, sequenced in a study of T cells in narcolepsy. Some clones are missing from TCRdb's copy, which holds only in-frame ones; the method was immunoSEQ multiplex PCR. The sample lists some 30,000 clones; roughly 80% were seen once. Sequencing used CD45RA- memory CD4+ T cells from PBMCs. The receptors were sampled from a human donor with narcolepsy.

The chain is built from TRBV9 and TRBJ2-3; D uncertain. The length of the CDR3 is 14 residues. V lost 1 base and J lost 4, with 10 bases in between. Germline loops: CDR1 SGDLS, CDR2 YYNGEE. The CDR3 DNA follows: TGTGCCAGCAGCGTACGGGCCAGTCCAGATACGCAGTATTTT. Protein sequence: CASSVRASPDTQYF. Based on the CDR3 plus reference TRBV9 and TRBJ2-3, the full variable domain is DSGVTQTPKHLITATGQRVTLRCSPRSGDLSVYWYQQSLDQGLQFLIQYYNGEERAKGNILERFSAQQFPDLHSELNLSSLELGDSALYFCASSVRASPDTQYFGPGTRLTVL.

This chain connects TRBV7-2 to TRBJ2-7; 7 positions agree with TRBD2. V shed 5 bases, J shed 3 bases, and the junction held 10 bases outside the gene matches. CDR1 and CDR2 (germline): SGHTA, FQGNSA. CDR3 size: 15 residues. CDR3 DNA sequence: TGTGCCAGCAGCCCTTCCACTAGCGTCAACTACGAGCAGTACTTC. This sequence encodes CASSPSTSVNYEQYF.

In regard to this clone: One junction end does not reproduce the germline sequence, and a read error may be involved. The gene calls are TRBV9 and TRBJ2-7, with unresolved D. Looked up from germline, CDR1 is SGDLS and CDR2 is YYNGEE. The CDR3 totals 12 residues. The CDR3 sequence: CASSVGPGEQHF. In DNA form, the CDR3 reads TGTGCCAGCAGCGTGGGCCCCGGAGAGCAGCACTTC. Full variable domain (rest looked up from reference TRBV9 and TRBJ2-7): DSGVTQTPKHLITATGQRVTLRCSPRSGDLSVYWYQQSLDQGLQFLIQYYNGEERAKGNILERFSAQQFPDLHSELNLSSLELGDSALYFCASSVGPGEQHFGPGTRLTVT.

The rearrangement links TRBV28 to TRBJ2-3; D is unclear. Trimming removed 2 bases at V and 1 base at J, with 7 bases between. This CDR3 is 14 amino acids long. CDR1 is MDHEN and CDR2 is SYDVKM in the germline V gene. The CDR3 coding sequence is TGTGCCAGCAGTTTAGATAGGGGCACAGATACGCAGTATTTT. It encodes CASSLDRGTDTQYF.

The V and J genes are TRBV5-8 and TRBJ1-5; 10 nucleotides line up with TRBD1. Germline trimming cut 4 bases from V and 1 base from J; bases unmatched to any gene: 11. This CDR3 region has 18 residues. Germline CDR1 SGHTS, CDR2 YDEGEE. CDR3 protein: CASSPDRGRGGSNQPQHF. The CDR3 nucleotides read TGTGCCAGCAGCCCAGACAGGGGGCGCGGAGGAAGCAATCAGCCCCAGCATTTT.

The chain carries TRBV19 and TRBJ2-1; 7 positions match TRBD2. V trimming: 2 bases; J trimming: 0 bases; junction bases outside the gene matches: 10. There are 18 residues in the CDR3. In germline, CDR1 is LNHDA, CDR2 SQIVND (reference sequence). This chain's CDR3 is CASSIRAASGSSYNEQFF. Written as DNA, the CDR3 is TGTGCCAGTAGTATAAGGGCGGCTAGCGGAAGCTCCTACAATGAGCAGTTCTTC.

This clone was counted a single time. The V and J genes are TRBV7-8 and TRBJ2-5, with 7 nucleotides matching TRBD2. The germline CDR1 and CDR2 sequences are SGHVS and FQNEAQ. Losses at the gene ends were 1 base for V and 4 bases for J; bases not matched to a gene: 6. The CDR3 consists of 15 residues. The CDR3 sequence: CASSLVGLVGETQYF. CDR3 in DNA: TGTGCCAGCAGCTTAGTCGGACTAGTGGGAGAGACCCAGTACTTC.

The J gene is TRBJ2-1, the V gene TRBV30, with TRBD2 identical over 10 bases. The ends lost 0 bases at V and 7 bases at J; junction bases unmatched: 3. The length of the CDR3 is 14 residues. CDR1 is GTSNPN and CDR2 is SVGIG in the germline V gene (reference sequence). The chain's CDR3 is CAWSVAGGTNEQFF. The CDR3 nucleotides are TGTGCCTGGAGTGTAGCGGGAGGGACGAATGAGCAGTTCTTC. The variable domain in full, completed from reference TRBV30 and TRBJ2-1, reads SQTIHQWPATLVQPVGSPLSLECTVEGTSNPNLYWYRQAAGRGLQLLFYSVGIGQISSEVPQNLSASRPQDRQFILSSKKLLLSDSGFYLCAWSVAGGTNEQFFGPGTRLTVL.

This clone was recorded a few times. This rearrangement joins TRBV21-1 to TRBJ1-5; TRBD1, the D gene given by the table, was not confirmed from the DNA. TRBV21-1 is termed a pseudogene. The length of the CDR3 is 17 residues. The CDR3 spells CASREGQGASVNQPQHF. As DNA, the CDR3 is TGTGCCAGCAGGGAAGGACAGGGGGCAAGTGTGAATCAGCCCCAGCATTTT.

This clone was counted a single time. The chain joins TRBV28 to TRBJ1-6; 10 nucleotides match TRBD1. The germline V gene encodes CDR1 MDHEN and CDR2 SYDVKM. The CDR3 runs to 16 residues. Germline trimming cut 4 bases from V and 7 bases from J; bases unmatched to any gene: 7. The CDR3 nucleotides read TGTGCCAGCAGTTACCCGAGGACAGGGGGAAATTCACCCCTCCACTTT. Encoded protein: CASSYPRTGGNSPLHF.

J is TRBJ2-5 and V is TRBV6-1, with D possibly TRBD2 on 6 matching bases. Trimming removed 8 bases from V and 5 bases from J, with 21 bases in between. The CDR3 is 15 residues long. Germline V gives CDR1 MNHNS, CDR2 SASEGT. The CDR3 nucleotides read TGTGCCAGCGGTCCGGGACTGGGGGTACCCGAGACCCAGTACTTC. As protein: CASGPGLGVPETQYF.

V is TRBV6-1 and J is TRBJ1-2; D is unresolved. Germline loops: CDR1 MNHNS, CDR2 SASEGT. Trimming pared 4 bases from V and 2 bases from J, leaving 8 bases between. The CDR3 consists of 13 residues. CDR3: CASSGTGNYGYTF. The CDR3 nucleotides read TGTGCCAGCAGTGGTACGGGGAACTATGGCTACACCTTC.

The chain employs TRBV7-9 and TRBJ2-5; 7 nucleotides align to TRBD1. Germline trimming cut 5 bases from V and 4 bases from J; bases unmatched to any gene: 7. This CDR3 has 14 amino acids. CDR1 and CDR2 (germline): SEHNR, FQNEAQ (reference sequence). The chain's CDR3 is CASSRGQAGETQYF. CDR3 in DNA: TGTGCCAGCAGCCGTGGACAGGCTGGAGAGACCCAGTACTTC.

As for this clone: An end of the junction does not agree with germline; a read error may underlie this. The genes are TRBV7-7 and TRBJ2-2, with D possibly TRBD1 on 6 matching bases. Germline V gene sequence: CDR1 SSHAT, CDR2 FNYEAQ (reference sequence). CDR3 length: 16 residues. CDR3 in amino acids: CASSLGRQVNTGELFF. Written as DNA, the CDR3 is TGTGCTAGCAGCTTAGGTCGACAGGTTAACACCGGGGAGCTGTTTTTT.

This clone has a handful of counts. J is TRBJ2-3 and V is TRBV5-6; 11 nucleotides match TRBD1. Looked up from germline, CDR1 is SGHDT and CDR2 is YYEEEE. With V trimmed by 6 bases and J by 7 bases, 7 bases remained unmatched. The CDR3 has 14 amino acids. Written as DNA, the CDR3 is TGTGCCAGCAACGGACAGGGGGCAATAAATACGCAGTATTTT. Its translation is CASNGQGAINTQYF.

Concerning this clone itself: This specimen includes other DNA sequences encoding the same CDR3. The J gene is TRBJ1-4, the V gene TRBV28, with D perhaps matching TRBD1 (5 bases). This CDR3 has 19 residues. Between the trimmed V and J ends, which lost 2 bases and 2 bases, there was a span of 21 bases. CDR1 and CDR2 (germline): MDHEN, SYDVKM. In DNA, the CDR3 is TGTGCCAGCAGTTTACAAGGGGCAGGTTTTGGTCCGACTAATGAAAAACTGTTTTTT. It yields the protein CASSLQGAGFGPTNEKLFF.

This rearrangement joins TRBV7-2 to TRBJ2-5; perhaps D is TRBD1 or TRBD2 (5 bases each). TRBJ2-7 matches the DNA end more closely, so the J call is doubtful. Germline assignment: CDR1 SGHTA and CDR2 FQGNSA. There are 14 residues in the CDR3. The chain's CDR3 is CASSLGDRNYEQYF. The CDR3 DNA follows: TGTGCCAGCAGCTTAGGGGACCGAAACTACGAGCAGTACTTC.

The rearrangement uses TRBV11-2 and TRBJ1-2; D may be TRBD1 (5 bases). The CDR3 is made up of 13 amino acids. Trimming removed 4 bases at V and 1 base at J, with 7 bases between. The germline V gene has CDR1 SGHAT and CDR2 FQNNGV. The CDR3 nucleotides read TGTGCCAGCAGCTCGGGGCTTAACTATGGCTACACCTTC. It is translated as CASSSGLNYGYTF. Complete variable domain (other parts from reference TRBV11-2 and TRBJ1-2): EAGVAQSPRYKIIEKRQSVAFWCNPISGHATLYWYQQILGQGPKLLIQFQNNGVVDDSQLPKDRFSAERLKGVDSTLKIQPAKLEDSAVYLCASSSGLNYGYTFGSGTRLTVV.

The chain recombines TRBV6-5 with TRBJ2-7; possible D gene TRBD2, 5 bases. CDR3 length equals 16 residues. Germline CDR1 MNHEY, CDR2 SVGAGI. V was clipped by 0 bases and J by 2 bases, with 14 bases between them. The CDR3 loop is CASSYSKSSGAYEQYF. The CDR3 region has the DNA TGTGCCAGCAGTTACTCGAAATCTTCCGGGGCCTACGAGCAGTACTTC.

The chain couples TRBV7-9 to TRBJ2-3, with TRBD2 identical over 10 bases. Trimming cost V 6 bases and J 2 bases; bases outside gene matches: 14. CDR3 length: 18 amino acids. The germline V gene encodes CDR1 SEHNR and CDR2 FQNEAQ (reference sequence). The CDR3 sequence: CASRTNKREGPFTDTQYF. CDR3 sequence (DNA): TGTGCCAGCAGAACTAACAAGCGGGAGGGCCCCTTCACAGATACGCAGTATTTT.

This clone was observed a single time. The chain links TRBV6-4 to TRBJ2-7; TRBD1 aligns across 8 bases. V lost 5 bases and J lost 3; bases outside the gene matches: 12. The CDR3 length is 16 residues. Germline V CDR1 and CDR2: MRHNA, SNTAGT. CDR3 coding DNA: TGTGCCAGCAGTACCCCGGACAGGGCGCTTTTCTACGAGCAGTACTTC. This translates into CASSTPDRALFYEQYF.

The chain recombines TRBV6-5 with TRBJ2-5; 9 bases are a match to TRBD2. V shed 7 bases, J shed 4 bases, and the junction held 7 bases outside the gene matches. Germline V lookup: CDR1 MNHEY, CDR2 SVGAGI. CDR3 length: 14 residues. The DNA of the CDR3 is TGTGCCAGCACCCCGGCGGGAGGGGGAGAGACCCAGTACTTC. Amino acids: CASTPAGGGETQYF.

CDR3: CASSPLGGEVREQFF. CDR3 in DNA: TGTGCCAGCAGCCCTCTGGGGGGAGAGGTGAGGGAGCAGTTCTTC. V usage is TRBV7-8 and J usage is TRBJ2-1, with a possible D match to TRBD2 (6 bases). V gave up 5 bases and J gave up 10 bases, with 21 bases separating them. The length of the CDR3 is 15 residues. From germline, CDR1 is SGHVS and CDR2 FQNEAQ. The variable domain in full, completed from reference TRBV7-8 and TRBJ2-1, reads GAGVSQSPRYKVAKRGQDVALRCDPISGHVSLFWYQQALGQGPEFLTYFQNEAQLDKSGLPSDRFFAERPEGSVSTLKIQRTQQEDSAVYLCASSPLGGEVREQFFGPGTRLTVL.

The CDR3 loop reads CASSLGYQETQYF. The CDR3 nucleotides read TGTGCCAGCAGCTTAGGATACCAAGAGACCCAGTACTTC. The genes are TRBV7-2 and TRBJ2-5; no reliable D call. Trimming removed 1 base from V and 0 bases from J, with 3 bases in between. This CDR3 region has 13 residues. Germline CDR1 and CDR2: SGHTA and FQGNSA.

The V gene is TRBV4-3, the J gene TRBJ1-3; no definite D call. In germline, CDR1 is LGHNA, CDR2 YSLEER. CDR3 length equals 18 residues. V was cut by 0 bases and J by 2 bases, with 17 bases left in between. The CDR3 nucleotides read TGCGCCAGCAGCCAAGATAACGGAAGCCCCCGAACTGGAAACACCATATATTTT. Its translation is CASSQDNGSPRTGNTIYF.

This clone was seen only once. The chain carries TRBV7-2 and TRBJ2-1; TRBD1 aligns across 9 bases. Germline assignment: CDR1 SGHTA and CDR2 FQGNSA. The trim removed 4 bases at V and 3 bases at J, leaving 7 bases unmatched. There are 16 residues in the CDR3. The CDR3 DNA sequence: TGTGCCAGCAGCTATTGGACAGGGGCTTTCTACAATGAGCAGTTCTTC. Its protein product is CASSYWTGAFYNEQFF.

The chain employs TRBV7-9 and TRBJ2-7, with D possibly matching TRBD2 (6 bases). V dropped 3 bases and J dropped 1 base, with 13 bases sitting between them. CDR3 length equals 15 residues. Looked up from germline, CDR1 is SEHNR and CDR2 is FQNEAQ (reference sequence). CDR3 protein: CASSLVASDSYEQYF. In DNA form, the CDR3 reads TGTGCCAGCAGCTTGGTGGCTAGCGATTCCTACGAGCAGTACTTC. The complete variable domain, with remaining parts taken from reference TRBV7-9 and TRBJ2-7, reads DTGVSQNPRHKITKRGQNVTFRCDPISEHNRLYWYRQTLGQGPEFLTYFQNEAQLEKSRLLSDRFSAERPKGSFSTLEIQRTEQGDSAMYLCASSLVASDSYEQYFGPGTRLTVT.